By frequency in the sample, the clone carrying this TCR beta chain is medium-sized. The antigen remains unidentified. This sample was taken from a study of T cell responses to AZD1222 COVID-19 vaccine. The table came from immunoSEQ multiplex PCR; TCRdb's copy has only in-frame clones and leaves some out. In the table there are roughly 120,000 clones, over 75% of which are singletons. Trimming cost V 5 bases and J 6 bases, with 16 bases left between them. Germline V CDR1 and CDR2: SEHNR, FQNEAQ (reference sequence). The CDR3 is 14 amino acids. Findings of the study overall: Donor demographics were predominantly white British with a female majority; clonal diversity may be underestimated.

This rearrangement joins TRBV7-9 to TRBJ1-1; possible D gene TRBD1, 5 bases. Sequencing was performed on peripheral blood, taken on day 0 of MenACWY control vaccination. This TCR was sampled from an adult in good health. In DNA, the CDR3 is TGTGCCAGCAGCCGCGGGAACAGAGGGGCTGAAGCTTTCTTT. It codes for CASSRGNRGAEAFF.